These 17 T cell receptor beta chains were all obtained from the same sample, sequenced in a study of T cell changes during pregnancy in multiple sclerosis. The data were produced by immunoSEQ multiplex PCR, yet TCRdb's version contains in-frame clones alone and is incomplete. The sample shows 100,000 or so clones, around 92% of them seen only once. Here the sequenced sample was peripheral blood, taken after pregnancy. These receptor sequences come from a female donor with multiple sclerosis, enrolled in a pregnancy study.

V usage is TRBV7-6 and J usage is TRBJ2-2, with D perhaps matching TRBD2 (6 bases). The CDR3 totals 16 residues. The V end lost 10 bases, the J end lost 7 bases, and 25 bases lay between the germline ends. Germline V gene sequence: CDR1 SGHVS, CDR2 FNYEAQ. CDR3 coding DNA: TGTGCCACAATCCCGACGGGACCCCGGGGGATCGGGGAGCTGTTTTTT. Amino acids: CATIPTGPRGIGELFF.

The chain has TRBV5-1 and TRBJ2-3; a possible D gene is TRBD2 (6 bases). Trimming pared 4 bases from V and 1 base from J, leaving 10 bases between. This CDR3 comprises 14 residues. From germline, CDR1 is SGHRS and CDR2 YFSETQ. The CDR3 spells CASSLGGGTDTQYF. The CDR3 DNA reads TGCGCCAGCAGCCTCGGGGGAGGCACAGATACGCAGTATTTT.

V is TRBV6-5 and J is TRBJ1-1; no clear D gene. The ends were cut back, 0 bases at V and 3 bases at J, with 11 bases in the middle. This CDR3 contains 15 residues. From germline, CDR1 is MNHEY and CDR2 SVGAGI. CDR3 sequence reads: CASSYSYKGDTEAFF. CDR3 nucleotide sequence: TGTGCCAGCAGTTACTCGTATAAGGGAGACACTGAAGCTTTCTTT.

The table lists this clone with a count of one. This chain uses TRBV12-2 with TRBJ2-7; the table gives TRBD2 as D, unverified against the DNA. TRBV12-2 is deemed a pseudogene. This CDR3 is built from 15 residues. The CDR3 DNA follows: TGTGCAAGTCGCTTAGCGCTAGGGACTAACTACGAGCAGTACTTC. It encodes CASRLALGTNYEQYF.

This chain connects TRBV30 to TRBJ1-2; D gene unclear. Germline V gene sequence: CDR1 GTSNPN, CDR2 SVGIG (reference sequence). The CDR3 is 11 residues long. The germline V and J ends were trimmed by 2 bases and 5 bases, with 6 bases remaining between them. The CDR3 coding sequence is TGTGCCTGGAGTCAGTTATATGGCTACACCTTC. This codes for CAWSQLYGYTF. The full variable domain, its missing parts supplied by reference TRBV30 and TRBJ1-2, is SQTIHQWPATLVQPVGSPLSLECTVEGTSNPNLYWYRQAAGRGLQLLFYSVGIGQISSEVPQNLSASRPQDRQFILSSKKLLLSDSGFYLCAWSQLYGYTFGSGTRLTVV.

The rearrangement joins TRBV28 to TRBJ2-7; D not resolved. With 1 base removed from V and 0 bases from J, the gap between germline ends came to 10 bases. CDR3 length: 15 residues. Germline CDR1 reads MDHEN; CDR2 reads SYDVKM. CDR3 DNA: TGTGCCAGCAGTTTATCAGGCTTCCCCTCCTACGAGCAGTACTTC. This translates into CASSLSGFPSYEQYF.

This rearrangement joins TRBV27 to TRBJ2-7, with 10 positions matching TRBD1. The germline V gene encodes CDR1 MNHEY and CDR2 SMNVEV (reference sequence). The length of the CDR3 is 15 residues. V shed 4 bases, J shed 5 bases, and the junction held 8 bases outside the gene matches. The CDR3 loop is CASSYTGTGEDEQYF. DNA of the CDR3: TGTGCCAGCAGTTATACCGGGACAGGGGAAGACGAGCAGTACTTC.

This chain links TRBV6-5 with TRBJ1-6; tentative D call: TRBD1 (5 bases). Germline V gene data show CDR1 as MNHEY and CDR2 as SVGAGI. Trimming took 0 bases from V and 9 from J, leaving 12 bases between them. The CDR3 length is 15 residues. This CDR3 reads CASSYSGGGGSPLHF. CDR3 in DNA: TGTGCCAGCAGTTACTCCGGCGGGGGTGGTTCACCCCTCCACTTT.

The rearrangement uses TRBV5-6 and TRBJ1-5, with 8 bases fitting TRBD1. The V gene end was trimmed by 3 bases and the J gene end by 2 bases; junction bases not matched to a gene: 4. CDR3 length equals 15 residues. Germline V lookup: CDR1 SGHDT, CDR2 YYEEEE. The CDR3 here is CASSSDRGGNQPQHF. In DNA form, the CDR3 reads TGTGCCAGCAGCTCCGACAGGGGAGGCAATCAGCCCCAGCATTTT.

The CDR3 protein is CASSPGPASANEQFF. CDR3 in DNA: TGTGCCAGCAGCCCGGGTCCGGCTAGCGCAAATGAGCAGTTCTTC. The chain recombines TRBV5-4 with TRBJ2-1; D is possibly TRBD2 (6 bases). The CDR3 consists of 15 residues. Germline V lookup: CDR1 SGHNT, CDR2 YYREEE (reference sequence). V shed 4 bases and J shed 7 bases, with 18 bases lying between them.

This chain joins TRBV13 and TRBJ1-2; TRBD1 might be the D (6 bases). Trimming took off 0 bases at V and 6 bases at J, with 11 bases between the two ends. The germline V gene encodes CDR1 PRHDT and CDR2 FYEKMQ (reference sequence). The CDR3 is 14 residues long. The CDR3 coding sequence is TGTGCCAGCAGCTTAGGGCGGGGGGCGGATGGCTACACCTTC. Residues: CASSLGRGADGYTF. Based on the CDR3 plus reference TRBV13 and TRBJ1-2, the full variable domain is AAGVIQSPRHLIKEKRETATLKCYPIPRHDTVYWYQQGPGQDPQFLISFYEKMQSDKGSIPDRFSAQQFSDYHSELNMSSLELGDSALYFCASSLGRGADGYTFGSGTRLTVV.

The chain couples TRBV30 to TRBJ1-5; D is ambiguous. CDR3 length: 17 amino acids. The V gene lost 1 base and the J gene lost 7 bases, with 23 bases spanning the gap. From germline, CDR1 is GTSNPN and CDR2 SVGIG (reference sequence). CDR3 protein: CAWSANRGQGIGQPQHF. The CDR3 DNA reads TGTGCCTGGAGTGCCAACCGGGGTCAAGGGATAGGGCAGCCCCAGCATTTT. The whole variable domain, remainder taken from reference TRBV30 and TRBJ1-5, is SQTIHQWPATLVQPVGSPLSLECTVEGTSNPNLYWYRQAAGRGLQLLFYSVGIGQISSEVPQNLSASRPQDRQFILSSKKLLLSDSGFYLCAWSANRGQGIGQPQHFGDGTRLSIL.

V usage is TRBV6-1 and J usage is TRBJ1-1; no definite D call. The CDR3 sequence is 13 residues long. Per germline, CDR1 MNHNS and CDR2 SASEGT. The V and J ends lost 6 bases and 4 bases respectively, with 12 bases between them. CDR3 bases: TGTGCCAGCAGCCCTCGGGGAGTCACTGAAGCTTTCTTT. Protein sequence: CASSPRGVTEAFF.

The J gene is TRBJ2-7, the V gene TRBV19; D is possibly TRBD2 (5 bases). CDR1 is LNHDA, CDR2 SQIVND, per germline (reference sequence). Between the trimmed V and J ends, which lost 6 bases and 3 bases, there was a span of 12 bases. The CDR3 loop spans 13 amino acids. CDR3 sequence (DNA): TGTGCCAGTAGATTCCGTGGGAGCTACGAGCAGTACTTC. Protein product: CASRFRGSYEQYF.

The chain links TRBV19 to TRBJ2-5; possible D gene TRBD1, 6 bases. The germline V gene encodes CDR1 LNHDA and CDR2 SQIVND (reference sequence). CDR3 length equals 13 residues. The V end was cut by 3 bases, the J end by 5 bases, with 10 bases between. CDR3 bases: TGTGCCAGTAGTATGAAGCAGGGGGAGACCCAGTACTTC. Its protein is CASSMKQGETQYF.

The V and J genes are TRBV28 and TRBJ1-3; D is uncertain. The CDR3 is made up of 15 amino acids. The V and J ends lost 5 bases and 4 bases respectively, with 15 bases between them. The germline gives CDR1 MDHEN, CDR2 SYDVKM. Here the CDR3 DNA reads TGTGCCAGCAGTCCAGGACGAGGGCCGGGAAACACCATATATTTT. It specifies CASSPGRGPGNTIYF.

In this sample, this clone turned up a few times. The chain is built from TRBV9 and TRBJ2-5; perhaps TRBD2 as D (6 bases). Germline V CDR1 and CDR2: SGDLS, YYNGEE. The CDR3 sequence is 13 residues long. Trimming left V 3 bases short and J 5 bases short, with 11 bases between. The CDR3 nucleotides read TGTGCCAGCAGCGGGACTACCCTGGAGACCCAGTACTTC. Its translation is CASSGTTLETQYF.